This T cell receptor (beta chain) appears in the sequencing data of a study of early T cells in non-severe SARS-CoV-2 infection. Study-wide context: The study sequenced bulk RNA from unsorted whole blood, with chains unpaired.

Study findings and constraints: Matching with VDJdb favored anti-spike CD8 responses (missing private and CD4 specificities).

Individual cDNA molecules each received unique molecular identifiers attached to them. In TCRdb, the 5' RACE reads were re-called with MiXCR into one record per CDR3 protein. Of thousands of distinct CDR3 sequences listed, about 5% were seen once; the top ten hold roughly 9.7%. The length of the CDR3 is 15 residues. J lost 1 base, V lost 5 bases, and 4 bases had no gene match. The germline CDR1 and CDR2 sequences are SGHDT and YYEEEE. This clonotype is medium-sized within its sample. Its antigen is unidentified. This receptor was obtained from an adult who was a healthcare worker with PCR-confirmed SARS-CoV-2 infection or an uninfected control (not recorded which). This sequence joins TRBV5-6 and TRBJ1-2, with 11 bases fitting TRBD1. The sequencing sample was made of whole blood. This CDR3 is CASRGQGELNYGYTF. Written as DNA, the CDR3 is TGTGCCAGCAGGGGACAGGGGGAACTTAACTATGGCTACACCTTC.